These 12 T cell receptor beta chains were sequenced from one sample in a study of T cell changes during pregnancy in multiple sclerosis. Measured with immunoSEQ multiplex PCR; TCRdb has only the in-frame clones, and not every one. This table has 70,000 or so clones, 75% to 95% appearing once. The source was CD4+ T cells from peripheral blood mononuclear cells, collected before pregnancy. All receptors derive from a female donor with multiple sclerosis, enrolled in a pregnancy study.

This clone was seen only once. The chain carries TRBV27 and TRBJ1-2, with D perhaps TRBD1 (5 bases). The CDR3 contains 13 residues. CDR1 MNHEY and CDR2 SMNVEV come from the germline V gene (reference sequence). The V end lost 9 bases, the J end lost 3 bases, and 14 bases lay between the germline ends. This CDR3 reads CASKKEGYYGYTF. DNA of the CDR3: TGTGCCAGTAAAAAGGAGGGGTACTATGGCTACACCTTC.

The gene calls are TRBV4-2 and TRBJ1-1; 10 bases map to TRBD1. Germline CDR1 and CDR2: LGHNA and YNFKEQ. This CDR3 is 14 amino acids long. With V trimmed by 0 bases and J by 11 bases, 6 bases remained unmatched. CDR3 loop: CASSQEDRGSMAFF. The CDR3 DNA reads as TGTGCCAGCAGCCAAGAGGACAGGGGGTCTATGGCTTTCTTT.

This clone has a handful of counts. The chain employs TRBV30 and TRBJ1-6; no clear D gene. This CDR3 has 15 residues. The germline V gene has CDR1 GTSNPN and CDR2 SVGIG (reference sequence). V was clipped by 0 bases and J by 7 bases, with 13 bases between them. As DNA, the CDR3 is TGTGCCTGGAGTGTTCGAGGCAGAACCAATTCACCCCTCCACTTT. This codes for CAWSVRGRTNSPLHF. The variable domain in full, completed from reference TRBV30 and TRBJ1-6, reads SQTIHQWPATLVQPVGSPLSLECTVEGTSNPNLYWYRQAAGRGLQLLFYSVGIGQISSEVPQNLSASRPQDRQFILSSKKLLLSDSGFYLCAWSVRGRTNSPLHFGNGTRLTVT.

The V call is TRBV5-1, the J call TRBJ2-1; D might be TRBD2 (5 bases). Germline V gene lookup returns CDR1 SGHRS and CDR2 YFSETQ. This CDR3 is 15 amino acids long. V was clipped by 4 bases and J by 8 bases, with 19 bases between them. CDR3: CASSAEDGGPYEQFF. CDR3 nucleotide sequence: TGCGCCAGCAGCGCGGAGGACGGCGGGCCGTATGAGCAGTTCTTC.

The V gene is TRBV5-6, the J gene TRBJ2-7; possibly TRBD1 for D (5 bases). The germline V gene encodes CDR1 SGHDT and CDR2 YYEEEE. The CDR3 spans 15 residues. V shed 4 bases and J shed 5 bases, with 19 bases lying between them. In nucleotides, the CDR3 is TGTGCCAGCAGCCGTATAGGTGGCAGGGTGAACGAGCAGTACTTC. Translated, it gives CASSRIGGRVNEQYF. The variable domain in full, completed from reference TRBV5-6 and TRBJ2-7, reads DAGVTQSPTHLIKTRGQQVTLRCSPKSGHDTVSWYQQALGQGPQFIFQYYEEEERQRGNFPDRFSGHQFPNYSSELNVNALLLGDSALYLCASSRIGGRVNEQYFGPGTRLTVT.

V is TRBV7-2 and J is TRBJ2-5; TRBD1 aligns across 9 bases. The CDR3 has 14 amino acids. Germline CDR1 reads SGHTA; CDR2 reads FQGNSA. Losses at the gene ends were 7 bases for V and 5 bases for J; bases not matched to a gene: 8. As DNA, the CDR3 is TGTGCCAGCACCACAGGGGGCTATCGGGAGACCCAGTACTTC. Protein: CASTTGGYRETQYF.

The chain couples TRBV7-2 to TRBJ2-1, with 7 bases aligning to TRBD2. CDR3 length: 17 residues. Germline V CDR1 and CDR2: SGHTA, FQGNSA. After removal of 1 base from V and 3 bases from J, the junction contained 9 bases not matched to a gene. As DNA, the CDR3 is TGTGCCAGCAGCTTAGTTCCCGGCGGGGGAAACTACAATGAGCAGTTCTTC. This codes for CASSLVPGGGNYNEQFF. Looking up the rest from reference TRBV7-2 and TRBJ2-1 gives the full variable domain: GAGVSQSPSNKVTEKGKDVELRCDPISGHTALYWYRQSLGQGLEFLIYFQGNSAPDKSGLPSDRFSAERTGGSVSTLTIQRTQQEDSAVYLCASSLVPGGGNYNEQFFGPGTRLTVL.

V is TRBV28 and J is TRBJ2-1, with 12 bases aligning to TRBD2. The CDR3 contains 16 residues. The germline V gene has CDR1 MDHEN and CDR2 SYDVKM. Losses at the gene ends were 5 bases for V and 5 bases for J; bases not matched to a gene: 7. The CDR3 region is CASSAGLAGKDNEQFF. The DNA for the CDR3 is TGTGCCAGCAGTGCCGGACTAGCGGGGAAAGACAATGAGCAGTTCTTC.

This chain uses TRBV7-3 with TRBJ1-1; unclear D gene. The V gene's germline CDR1 is SGHTA and CDR2 FQGTGA. Trimming took off 1 base at V and 3 bases at J, with 15 bases between the two ends. The CDR3 loop spans 16 amino acids. The DNA for the CDR3 is TGTGCCAGCAGCTTAAAGAGGCTCCGGGGTGACACTGAAGCTTTCTTT. Translating gives CASSLKRLRGDTEAFF.

The chain recombines TRBV5-4 with TRBJ1-5; D is undetermined. The germline V and J ends were trimmed by 1 base and 7 bases, with 9 bases remaining between them. This CDR3 is 13 amino acids long. Germline V CDR1 and CDR2: SGHNT, YYREEE (reference sequence). The CDR3 spells CASSLRGEQPQHF. As DNA, the CDR3 is TGTGCCAGCAGCTTGCGAGGAGAACAGCCCCAGCATTTT. Together with reference TRBV5-4 and TRBJ1-5, the CDR3 gives the full variable domain: ETGVTQSPTHLIKTRGQQVTLRCSSQSGHNTVSWYQQALGQGPQFIFQYYREEENGRGNFPPRFSGLQFPNYSSELNVNALELDDSALYLCASSLRGEQPQHFGDGTRLSIL.

This clone was detected only once. The chain uses TRBV28 and TRBJ2-5; D is ambiguous. The V gene's germline CDR1 is MDHEN and CDR2 SYDVKM. This CDR3 comprises 13 residues. V was shortened by 3 bases and J by 1 base, with 6 bases between the two germline ends. The CDR3 protein is CASSFSSQETQYF. The CDR3 DNA is TGTGCCAGCAGTTTCTCCAGCCAAGAGACCCAGTACTTC.

The CDR3 region has the DNA TGCGCCAGCAGCCCTACGGGACAGCTTAATGAAAAACTGTTTTTT. It yields the protein CASSPTGQLNEKLFF. V gene TRBV5-1 combines with J gene TRBJ1-4; TRBD1 matches 7 bases. In germline, CDR1 is SGHRS, CDR2 YFSETQ. The V and J ends lost 4 bases and 4 bases, in that order; junction bases with no gene match: 7. The CDR3 totals 15 residues.